This T cell receptor beta chain was recovered during a study of cytomegalovirus exposure and HLA in healthy donors. Study results and caveats: The number of N-insertions in an Asian-associated ancestry cluster was reportedly below the 666-donor mean in a later analysis. TCR beta sequences reportedly predicted most subjects' HLA-A and HLA-B alleles accurately.

As for this clone: Antigen unknown.

CDR3 size: 15 residues. J gave up 4 bases and V 7 bases, and 12 bases lay outside the gene matches. Germline V lookup: CDR1 MNHEY, CDR2 SVGAGI. Each donor was nominally healthy when sampled (though unrecorded immune exposures were likely). The PCR contained 60 Vbeta and 13 Jbeta primers. Original handling: About 11 million of the approximately 80 million unique TCR beta chains counted in a later analysis were shared. Assay used: immunoSEQ multiplex PCR; TCRdb lists only in-frame clones, some missing. V and J calls and clone size are as listed in that table; D and trimming were resolved from the DNA. The data contain 55,000 to 80,000 clones, about 71% of them singletons.

Sequencing was carried out using PBMCs. The genes are TRBV6-5 and TRBJ2-7, with 8 bases lining up with TRBD1. This clonotype was obtained from a man aged 60 to 69 in good health and CMV-seropositive. The CDR3 protein is CASTRFRTGSYEQYF. DNA for the CDR3: TGTGCCAGCACCCGATTCAGGACAGGGTCATACGAGCAGTACTTC.